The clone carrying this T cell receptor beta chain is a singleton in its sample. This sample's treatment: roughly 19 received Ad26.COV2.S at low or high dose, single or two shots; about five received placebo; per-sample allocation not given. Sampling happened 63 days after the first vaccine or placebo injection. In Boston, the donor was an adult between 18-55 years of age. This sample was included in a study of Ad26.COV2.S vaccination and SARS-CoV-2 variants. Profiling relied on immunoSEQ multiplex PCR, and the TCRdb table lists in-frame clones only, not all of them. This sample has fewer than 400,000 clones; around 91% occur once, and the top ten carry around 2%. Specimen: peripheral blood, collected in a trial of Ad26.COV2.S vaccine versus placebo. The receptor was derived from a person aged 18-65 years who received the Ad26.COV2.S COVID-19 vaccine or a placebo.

The CDR3 protein is CASSVWSSYNEQFF. CDR3 in DNA: TGTGCCAGCAGTGTTTGGAGCTCCTACAATGAGCAGTTCTTC. The genes are TRBV25-1 and TRBJ2-1; the D is unclear. This CDR3 region has 14 residues. V dropped 4 bases and J dropped 0 bases, with 7 bases sitting between them. Germline CDR1 reads MGHDK; CDR2 reads SYGVNS.